These 8 T cell receptor beta chains share one sample of origin, sequenced in a study of PD-1 blockade in classical Hodgkin lymphoma. The table came from immunoSEQ multiplex PCR; TCRdb's copy has only in-frame clones and leaves some out. This table holds 9,500 to 12,000 clones, over 70% found once. Brentuximab vedotin exposure varied, and every patient relapsed after autologous stem cell transplantation. The material was peripheral blood mononuclear cells (PBMCs), obtained at baseline. The receptors were gathered from a human donor with classical Hodgkin lymphoma.

The chain is built from TRBV27 and TRBJ1-2, with D possibly being TRBD1 (5 bases). The V end was cut by 8 bases, the J end by 7 bases, with 17 bases between. In germline, CDR1 is MNHEY, CDR2 SMNVEV (reference sequence). The CDR3 runs 13 residues. The CDR3 region has the DNA TGTGCCAGCCGGGTAGGGGCAGGGTTTGGCTACACCTTC. Its protein is CASRVGAGFGYTF.

The rearrangement joins TRBV2 to TRBJ2-2; 7 positions agree with TRBD1. The ends lost 6 bases at V and 4 bases at J; junction bases unmatched: 2. CDR3 size: 13 residues. Germline V CDR1 and CDR2: SNHLY, FYNNEI. The CDR3 is CASRQGFTGELFF. CDR3 bases: TGTGCCAGCAGACAGGGGTTCACCGGGGAGCTGTTTTTT.

The V and J genes are TRBV2 and TRBJ1-2; 8 bases are shared with TRBD1. Germline CDR1 is SNHLY and CDR2 is FYNNEI. The CDR3 sequence is 14 residues long. The V segment lost 6 bases and the J segment 8 bases; nucleotides outside the gene matches: 11. Written as DNA, the CDR3 is TGTGCCAGCAGAGAGCAGGGGGCAGTAATAGGCTACACCTTC. Translation gives CASREQGAVIGYTF.

V usage is TRBV18 and J usage is TRBJ2-3; D ambiguous. This CDR3 has 16 residues. Per germline, CDR1 KGHSH and CDR2 LQKENI. With 0 bases removed from V and 2 bases from J, the gap between germline ends came to 12 bases. The CDR3 sequence: CASSPPYLGTTDTQYF. The DNA for the CDR3 is TGTGCCAGCTCACCACCGTACCTGGGAACCACAGATACGCAGTATTTT. Looking up the rest from reference TRBV18 and TRBJ2-3 gives the full variable domain: NAGVMQNPRHLVRRRGQEARLRCSPMKGHSHVYWYRQLPEEGLKFMVYLQKENIIDESGMPKERFSAEFPKEGPSILRIQQVVRGDSAAYFCASSPPYLGTTDTQYFGPGTRLTVL.

About this clone itself: The junction departs from germline at one end; a sequencing error may be responsible. The V call is TRBV5-6, the J call TRBJ2-3; D tentatively reads TRBD1 or TRBD2 (5 bases each). The CDR3 length is 15 residues. Germline V gene data show CDR1 as SGHDT and CDR2 as YYEEEE. The CDR3 sequence is CASTLTGRLTDTQYF. CDR3 bases: TGTGCCAGCACCTTGACGGGGCGACTCACAGATACGCAGTATTTT.

CDR3 region: CASSGQGFYGYTF. The CDR3 nucleotides are TGCGCCAGCAGCGGACAGGGTTTCTATGGCTACACCTTC. The V call is TRBV5-1, the J call TRBJ1-2; 8 bases line up with TRBD1. CDR1 and CDR2 (germline): SGHRS, YFSETQ. There are 13 residues in the CDR3. V lost 4 bases, J lost 4 bases, and 3 bases stayed unmatched.

The V call is TRBV28, the J call TRBJ1-2, with D unclear. The CDR3 loop spans 13 amino acids. V lost 6 bases, J lost 4 bases, and 12 bases lay in between. Per germline, CDR1 MDHEN and CDR2 SYDVKM. The chain's CDR3 is CASSPGNAYGYTF. CDR3 in DNA: TGTGCCAGCAGCCCAGGAAACGCCTATGGCTACACCTTC.

This chain uses TRBV7-2 with TRBJ1-5; a possible D gene is TRBD1 (5 bases). Trimming shortened V by 1 base and J by 7 bases, and 14 bases separated the two germline ends. The CDR3 spans 15 residues. Germline-derived CDR1 and CDR2 are SGHTA and FQGNSA. The DNA for the CDR3 is TGTGCCAGCAGCTTAGTTTGGGGGGTTGGGCAGCCCCAGCATTTT. It codes for CASSLVWGVGQPQHF.